This T cell receptor (beta chain) was profiled in a study of blood T cell repertoires in COVID-19. Repertoires were generated with immunoSEQ multiplex PCR, while TCRdb's copy carries only in-frame clones and drops some. The sample holds around 130,000 clones; 85% to 90% are singletons and the top ten take more than 15%. V lost 8 bases, J lost 0 bases, and 3 bases stayed unmatched. CDR1 is MDHEN, CDR2 SYDVKM, per germline. CDR3 length: 13 amino acids. This TCR was sampled from a man aged 45-60 years with active or convalescent COVID-19. The V and J genes are TRBV28 and TRBJ1-2; 7 bases match TRBD1. Sequencing was performed on peripheral blood. CDR3 sequence reads: CASWDRANYGYTF. CDR3 nucleotide sequence: TGTGCCAGCTGGGACAGAGCTAACTATGGCTACACCTTC.